This T cell receptor (beta chain) was captured in a study of response to subunit inactivated influenza vaccine. TCRdb reprocessed the RT-PCR reads with MiXCR, giving one entry per CDR3 protein. Among fewer than 350,000 distinct CDR3 sequences listed, 21% were seen once. Concerning this clonotype itself: Its antigen is still unknown.

Germline CDR1 GTSNPN, CDR2 SVGIG (reference sequence). V lost 3 bases and J lost 4; bases outside the gene matches: 5. The CDR3 contains 14 residues. Points from the study as a whole: The authors proposed limited new T cell recruitment per seasonal influenza vaccination.

The sample consisted of PBMCs from blood, taken about 20 months after vaccination. The TCR originated in a man aged 50 to 69 who received an inactivated influenza vaccine. The chain carries TRBV30 and TRBJ1-3; 8 bases line up with TRBD1. This CDR3 is CAWSRTGFGNTIYF. CDR3 nucleotides: TGTGCCTGGAGCCGGACAGGGTTCGGAAACACCATATATTTT.